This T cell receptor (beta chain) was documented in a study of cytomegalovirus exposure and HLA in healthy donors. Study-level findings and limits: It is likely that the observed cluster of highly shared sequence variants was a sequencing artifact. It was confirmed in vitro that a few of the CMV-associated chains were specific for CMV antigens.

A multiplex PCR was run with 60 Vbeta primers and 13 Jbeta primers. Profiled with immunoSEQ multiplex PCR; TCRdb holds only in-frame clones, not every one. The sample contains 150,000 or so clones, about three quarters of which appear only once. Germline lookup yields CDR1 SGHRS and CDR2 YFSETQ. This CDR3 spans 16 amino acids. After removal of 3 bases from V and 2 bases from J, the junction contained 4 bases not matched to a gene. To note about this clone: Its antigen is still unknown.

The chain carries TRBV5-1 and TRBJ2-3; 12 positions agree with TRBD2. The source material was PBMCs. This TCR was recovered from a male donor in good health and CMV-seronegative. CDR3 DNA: TGCGCCAGCAGCTCAGGACTAGCGGGGCCCACAGATACGCAGTATTTT. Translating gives CASSSGLAGPTDTQYF.